The rows below give T cell receptor beta chains drawn from one sample of a study of early T cells in non-severe SARS-CoV-2 infection. From the 5' RACE reads, TCRdb called clonotypes with MiXCR, one entry per CDR3 protein. Of some 66,000 distinct CDR3 sequences in the sample, over 10% are singletons; the top ten hold almost 8.5%. Sequenced sample: whole blood. The source of these receptors is an adult who was a healthcare worker with PCR-confirmed SARS-CoV-2 infection or an uninfected control (not recorded which). Both conserved end residues are part of each CDR3. A D gene is named only where the DNA matches it firmly. A clone size is listed for some rows: how often the clone was seen (once, few, many), or a class if it is expanded.

size,V,D,J,DNA,CDR3
-,TRBV11-2,-,TRBJ1-2,TGTGCCAGCAGCTTAGAGGGCGCTGCTAACTATGGCTACACCTTC,CASSLEGAANYGYTF
-,TRBV28,-,TRBJ2-1,TGTGCCAGCAGTTCCGGACACTTCAATGAGCAGTTCTTC,CASSSGHFNEQFF
-,TRBV29-1,-,TRBJ2-1,TGCAGCGTTGTCCCAGGGGAGAATGAGCAGTTCTTC,CSVVPGENEQFF
few,TRBV5-4,-,TRBJ1-1,TGTGCCAGCAGCTCCTCCCCTGCCCGAGTTAAGCTAGAGAACACTGAAGCTTTCTTT,CASSSSPARVKLENTEAFF
many,TRBV10-3,TRBD2,TRBJ2-1,TGTGCCATCAGGACTAGCGGGACCAATGAGCAGTTCTTC,CAIRTSGTNEQFF
-,TRBV19,-,TRBJ2-3,TGTGCCAGCCCTAGCCCCGAGAGGACAGATACGCAGTATTTT,CASPSPERTDTQYF
-,TRBV7-3,TRBD1,TRBJ2-3,TGTGCCAGCAGCTTAAGTGAGGGACAGGGCGAAGATACGCAGTATTTT,CASSLSEGQGEDTQYF
few,TRBV20-1,-,TRBJ2-7,TGCAGTGCTAGAGATGTGGCATCATCCTACGAGCAGTACTTC,CSARDVASSYEQYF
-,TRBV6-2/TRBV6-3,TRBD1,TRBJ2-1,TGTGCCAGCAGGACAGGGGACGGTGAGCAGTTCTTC,CASRTGDGEQFF
-,TRBV7-9,-,TRBJ2-3,TGTGCCAGCAGCCGGCTAACGGGGCGACCCACAGATACGCAGTATTTT,CASSRLTGRPTDTQYF
-,TRBV27,TRBD2,TRBJ2-7,TGTGCCGCGGGAGACATCCTCTCCTACGAGCAGTACTTC,CAAGDILSYEQYF
-,TRBV5-5,TRBD1,TRBJ1-6,TGTGCCAGCAGCCCTGACCCGGGACAGGGGGGGCTTTCACCCCTCCACTTT,CASSPDPGQGGLSPLHF
many,TRBV29-1,-,TRBJ2-3,TGCAGCGTTGAAGATCCAGATACGCAGTATTTT,CSVEDPDTQYF
-,TRBV6-2/TRBV6-3,TRBD1,TRBJ2-7,TGTGCCAGCAGGACAGGGGGTTACGGCGAGCAGTACTTC,CASRTGGYGEQYF